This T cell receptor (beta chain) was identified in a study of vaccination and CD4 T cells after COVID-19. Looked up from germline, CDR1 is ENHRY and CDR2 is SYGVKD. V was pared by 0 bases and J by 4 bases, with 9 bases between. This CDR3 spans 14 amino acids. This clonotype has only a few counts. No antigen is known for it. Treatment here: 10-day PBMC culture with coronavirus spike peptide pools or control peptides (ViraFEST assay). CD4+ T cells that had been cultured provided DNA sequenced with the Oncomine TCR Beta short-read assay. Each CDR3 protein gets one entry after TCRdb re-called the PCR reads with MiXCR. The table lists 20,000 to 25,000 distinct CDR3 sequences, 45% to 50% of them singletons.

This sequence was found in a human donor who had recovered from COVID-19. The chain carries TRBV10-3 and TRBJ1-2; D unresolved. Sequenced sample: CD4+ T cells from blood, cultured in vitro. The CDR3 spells CAISESGASYGYTF. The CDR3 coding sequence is TGTGCCATCAGTGAGTCAGGTGCCTCCTATGGCTACACCTTC.